These 27 T cell receptor beta chains came from one sample sequenced in a study of cytomegalovirus exposure and HLA in healthy donors. PCR amplification relied on 60 Vbeta primers (plus 13 Jbeta primers). Profiled with immunoSEQ multiplex PCR; TCRdb holds only in-frame clones, not every one. The table shows about 170,000 clones, with roughly 76% occurring only once. The sequenced sample was PBMCs. The receptors come from a male donor in good health and CMV-seronegative.

The chain uses TRBV7-8 and TRBJ2-2; 9 bases match TRBD1. Per the germline V gene, CDR1 is SGHVS and CDR2 is FQNEAQ. The CDR3 covers 16 residues. The V gene end was trimmed by 5 bases and the J gene end by 3 bases; junction bases not matched to a gene: 7. Here the CDR3 reads CASSHRTGVYTGELFF. CDR3 DNA sequence: TGTGCCAGCAGCCACAGGACAGGGGTGTACACCGGGGAGCTGTTTTTT.

This clone was found once. This chain uses TRBV19 with TRBJ1-6, with 7 positions matching TRBD1. The CDR3 runs 13 residues. Germline trimming cut 6 bases from V and 10 bases from J; bases unmatched to any gene: 6. Per the germline V gene, CDR1 is LNHDA and CDR2 is SQIVND (reference sequence). The CDR3 DNA is TGTGCCAGTAGCGATACAGGGGAATCACCCCTCCACTTT. Its translation: CASSDTGESPLHF. Using reference TRBV19 and TRBJ1-6 for the parts outside the CDR3, the full variable domain is DGGITQSPKYLFRKEGQNVTLSCEQNLNHDAMYWYRQDPGQGLRLIYYSQIVNDFQKGDIAEGYSVSREKKESFPLTVTSAQKNPTAFYLCASSDTGESPLHFGNGTRLTVT.

This chain uses TRBV4-1 with TRBJ1-1, with D unclear. Germline CDR1 is MGHRA and CDR2 is YSYEKL. The CDR3 runs 13 residues. V lost 3 bases to trimming and J lost 1 base, with 6 bases between them. Here the CDR3 reads CASSQAGNTEAFF. The CDR3 bases are TGCGCCAGCAGCCAGGCTGGGAACACTGAAGCTTTCTTT.

This chain links TRBV4-2 with TRBJ1-2; D gene unclear. Germline-derived CDR1 and CDR2 are LGHNA and YNFKEQ. CDR3 size: 15 residues. Trimming shortened V by 0 bases and J by 5 bases, and 13 bases separated the two germline ends. The CDR3 DNA is TGTGCCAGCAGCCAAGATCTTCAGGTTGAGTATGGCTACACCTTC. Its protein is CASSQDLQVEYGYTF.

This chain links TRBV5-1 with TRBJ2-5; a possible D gene is TRBD1 (5 bases). Trimming left V 4 bases short and J 1 base short, with 11 bases between. The CDR3 covers 14 residues. CDR1 and CDR2 (germline): SGHRS, YFSETQ. The CDR3 loop reads CASSRMTAQETQYF. DNA of the CDR3: TGCGCCAGCAGCCGGATGACAGCCCAAGAGACCCAGTACTTC.

The chain joins TRBV19 to TRBJ2-2; 10 nucleotides align to TRBD2. This CDR3 is built from 15 residues. Germline assignment: CDR1 LNHDA and CDR2 SQIVND (reference sequence). The trim removed 4 bases at V and 4 bases at J, leaving 3 bases unmatched. CDR3 nucleotides: TGTGCCAGTAGTAGAAGCGGGGGGGGCACCGGGGAGCTGTTTTTT. It codes for CASSRSGGGTGELFF.

J is TRBJ2-2 and V is TRBV29-1; tentative D call: TRBD1 (6 bases). The germline V gene has CDR1 SQVTM and CDR2 ANQGSEA. Trimming cost V 7 bases and J 7 bases, with 10 bases left between them. The CDR3 contains 11 residues. CDR3 residues: CSARTVGELFF. The CDR3 coding sequence is TGCAGCGCCCGGACAGTCGGGGAGCTGTTTTTT.

This clone was seen only once. This sequence joins TRBV5-4 and TRBJ2-2; 8 positions agree with TRBD1. The CDR3 loop spans 16 amino acids. The V segment lost 3 bases and the J segment 1 base; nucleotides outside the gene matches: 5. Germline values: CDR1 SGHNT, CDR2 YYREEE (reference sequence). CDR3 DNA: TGTGCCAGCAGCTCCGGGACAGGTCGGAACACCGGGGAGCTGTTTTTT. Protein product: CASSSGTGRNTGELFF. The full variable domain, in which reference TRBV5-4 and TRBJ2-2 provide the parts outside the CDR3, is ETGVTQSPTHLIKTRGQQVTLRCSSQSGHNTVSWYQQALGQGPQFIFQYYREEENGRGNFPPRFSGLQFPNYSSELNVNALELDDSALYLCASSSGTGRNTGELFFGEGSRLTVL.

The V gene is TRBV29-1, the J gene TRBJ1-1; TRBD1 agrees at 7 bases. The CDR3 spans 12 residues. J gave up 1 base and V 7 bases, and 3 bases lay outside the gene matches. CDR1 is SQVTM and CDR2 is ANQGSEA in the germline V gene. CDR3 bases: TGCAGCGCCGACAGGGCGAACACTGAAGCTTTCTTT. As protein: CSADRANTEAFF.

This chain connects TRBV19 to TRBJ1-6, with D maybe TRBD1 (6 bases). Germline CDR1 reads LNHDA; CDR2 reads SQIVND (reference sequence). The CDR3 loop spans 16 amino acids. V shed 1 base and J shed 4 bases, with 11 bases lying between them. The DNA for the CDR3 is TGTGCCAGTAGTATAGGAGGGACAAAGTATAATTCACCCCTCCACTTT. It translates to CASSIGGTKYNSPLHF.

The chain combines TRBV7-9 with TRBJ1-1, with 10 bases that match TRBD1. CDR3 length: 15 residues. In germline, CDR1 is SEHNR, CDR2 FQNEAQ (reference sequence). J gave up 5 bases and V 5 bases, and 8 bases lay outside the gene matches. As DNA, the CDR3 is TGTGCCAGCAGCAATAGAGACAGGGGGCGGACTGAAGCTTTCTTT. Residues: CASSNRDRGRTEAFF. Together with reference TRBV7-9 and TRBJ1-1, the CDR3 gives the full variable domain: DTGVSQNPRHKITKRGQNVTFRCDPISEHNRLYWYRQTLGQGPEFLTYFQNEAQLEKSRLLSDRFSAERPKGSFSTLEIQRTEQGDSAMYLCASSNRDRGRTEAFFGQGTRLTVV.

The rearrangement links TRBV11-2 to TRBJ1-1; D gene uncertain. Germline loops: CDR1 SGHAT, CDR2 FQNNGV. Between the trimmed V and J ends, which lost 5 bases and 4 bases, there was a span of 8 bases. This CDR3 spans 12 amino acids. The CDR3 here is CASSPDITEAFF. The CDR3, as DNA: TGTGCCAGCAGCCCAGATATCACTGAAGCTTTCTTT.

The chain employs TRBV27 and TRBJ1-2; 10 bases are a match to TRBD1. CDR3 length equals 17 residues. V shed 4 bases, J shed 7 bases, and the junction held 15 bases outside the gene matches. The germline gives CDR1 MNHEY, CDR2 SMNVEV (reference sequence). In nucleotides, the CDR3 is TGTGCCAGCAGTTCCCTAACGGGACAGGGGATTTCGGGTGGCTACACCTTC. This gives the protein CASSSLTGQGISGGYTF.

The V call is TRBV6-1, the J call TRBJ2-3, with TRBD1 matching over 8 bases. The CDR3 has 16 amino acids. Trimming took 4 bases from V and 3 from J; bases not matched to a gene: 9. CDR1 and CDR2 (germline): MNHNS, SASEGT. Here the CDR3 reads CASSGMTGVSTDTQYF. CDR3 DNA: TGTGCCAGCAGTGGTATGACAGGGGTCAGTACAGATACGCAGTATTTT.

This clone has just one count. The gene calls are TRBV6-5 and TRBJ2-1; tentative D call: TRBD1 (6 bases). The V and J ends lost 6 bases and 5 bases respectively, with 17 bases between them. Germline V gene sequence: CDR1 MNHEY, CDR2 SVGAGI. The CDR3 is 15 amino acids. The CDR3 bases are TGTGCCAGCAGACAACAGGGCCGTCCGGACAATGAGCAGTTCTTC. Its translation is CASRQQGRPDNEQFF.

J is TRBJ2-3 and V is TRBV13; TRBD2 might be the D (6 bases). Trimming took 5 bases from V and 4 from J, leaving 19 bases between them. Germline V gene sequence: CDR1 PRHDT, CDR2 FYEKMQ (reference sequence). The CDR3 contains 16 residues. CDR3: CASSSSGAPHADTQYF. The CDR3 region has the DNA TGTGCCAGCAGCAGTAGCGGAGCCCCCCACGCAGATACGCAGTATTTT.

The chain carries TRBV5-1 and TRBJ2-2; tentative D call: TRBD1 (6 bases). This CDR3 is built from 15 residues. CDR1 and CDR2 (germline): SGHRS, YFSETQ. Trimming stripped 6 bases from V and 6 bases from J, with 18 bases between. This CDR3 is CASTPRQGRAGELFF. The CDR3 DNA follows: TGCGCCAGCACGCCTAGGCAGGGGCGGGCCGGGGAGCTGTTTTTT.

The chain uses TRBV6-5 and TRBJ2-2; maybe TRBD2 (6 bases). This CDR3 region has 13 residues. Germline CDR1 MNHEY, CDR2 SVGAGI. The germline V and J ends were trimmed by 2 bases and 7 bases, with 8 bases remaining between them. The CDR3 protein is CASSYTGVGELFF. CDR3 bases: TGTGCCAGCAGTTACACGGGGGTCGGGGAGCTGTTTTTT.

The chain recombines TRBV30 with TRBJ1-2; the D gene is possibly TRBD1 (5 bases). Trimming stripped 4 bases from V and 7 bases from J, with 10 bases between. Germline V gene sequence: CDR1 GTSNPN, CDR2 SVGIG (reference sequence). The CDR3 spans 11 residues. The CDR3: CAWTAGPGYTF. DNA of the CDR3: TGTGCCTGGACGGCAGGGCCTGGCTACACCTTC. The full variable domain, in which reference TRBV30 and TRBJ1-2 provide the parts outside the CDR3, is SQTIHQWPATLVQPVGSPLSLECTVEGTSNPNLYWYRQAAGRGLQLLFYSVGIGQISSEVPQNLSASRPQDRQFILSSKKLLLSDSGFYLCAWTAGPGYTFGSGTRLTVV.

J is TRBJ1-5 and V is TRBV2; 7 bases fit TRBD1. V trimming: 4 bases; J trimming: 7 bases; junction bases outside the gene matches: 10. The CDR3 length is 15 residues. Germline CDR1 and CDR2: SNHLY and FYNNEI. CDR3 nucleotide sequence: TGTGCCAGCAGTGGGCGACAGGGTCGGTACCAGCCCCAGCATTTT. It is translated as CASSGRQGRYQPQHF.

The genes are TRBV19 and TRBJ1-5; weak D call: TRBD1 (5 bases). The V and J ends lost 4 bases and 5 bases respectively, with 9 bases between them. The CDR3 is 13 residues long. Germline CDR1 is LNHDA and CDR2 is SQIVND (reference sequence). Written as DNA, the CDR3 is TGTGCCAGTAGTAAGGACACCGATCAGCCCCAGCATTTT. Translation gives CASSKDTDQPQHF. Full variable domain (rest looked up from reference TRBV19 and TRBJ1-5): DGGITQSPKYLFRKEGQNVTLSCEQNLNHDAMYWYRQDPGQGLRLIYYSQIVNDFQKGDIAEGYSVSREKKESFPLTVTSAQKNPTAFYLCASSKDTDQPQHFGDGTRLSIL.

Only a few counts were recorded for this clone. The rearrangement joins TRBV5-1 to TRBJ2-3, with 11 bases lining up with TRBD2. Trimming at V came to 2 bases and at J to 3 bases, leaving 8 bases not matched to a gene. Germline V lookup: CDR1 SGHRS, CDR2 YFSETQ. The CDR3 totals 17 residues. DNA of the CDR3: TGCGCCAGCAGCTTCTTGACTAGCGGGATGGGAACAGATACGCAGTATTTT. This encodes CASSFLTSGMGTDTQYF.

This clone was counted a single time. V and J are TRBV19 and TRBJ1-1; D unclear. The germline V gene has CDR1 LNHDA and CDR2 SQIVND (reference sequence). This CDR3 contains 17 residues. V dropped 1 base and J dropped 0 bases, with 15 bases sitting between them. In DNA form, the CDR3 reads TGTGCCAGTAGTATAGGTGCGAGAGTCGTGCTGAACACTGAAGCTTTCTTT. The encoded protein is CASSIGARVVLNTEAFF.

The V gene is TRBV7-2, the J gene TRBJ1-1; a weak D match, TRBD1 (5 bases). This CDR3 is built from 15 residues. V was cut by 5 bases and J by 1 base, with 14 bases left in between. Germline-derived CDR1 and CDR2 are SGHTA and FQGNSA. In DNA form, the CDR3 reads TGTGCCAGCAGCGGCCTTTTGGGGCCGAACACTGAAGCTTTCTTT. It specifies CASSGLLGPNTEAFF.

J is TRBJ1-6 and V is TRBV6-5, with unresolved D. The germline V and J ends were trimmed by 6 bases and 8 bases, with 14 bases remaining between them. The CDR3 has 14 residues. CDR1 is MNHEY and CDR2 is SVGAGI in the germline V gene. This CDR3 reads CASRAGGRDSPLHF. The CDR3 DNA reads as TGTGCCAGCAGAGCGGGCGGGCGCGATTCACCCCTCCACTTT.

This clone turned up a few times. The rearrangement uses TRBV30 and TRBJ2-7, with 9 bases aligning to TRBD1. The length of the CDR3 is 11 residues. Looked up from germline, CDR1 is GTSNPN and CDR2 is SVGIG (reference sequence). The J segment lost 9 bases and the V segment lost 5 bases, leaving 5 bases of the junction unmatched. CDR3 in amino acids: CAWGTGNRQYF. The CDR3 DNA follows: TGTGCCTGGGGGACAGGGAACCGGCAGTACTTC.

The chain joins TRBV7-9 to TRBJ1-1; D may be TRBD1 (6 bases). Trimming left V 3 bases short and J 4 bases short, with 9 bases between. In germline, CDR1 is SEHNR, CDR2 FQNEAQ (reference sequence). The CDR3 is 13 residues long. The CDR3: CASSFIQGTEAFF. DNA of the CDR3: TGTGCCAGCAGCTTCATACAGGGCACTGAAGCTTTCTTT.